This T cell receptor (beta chain) was observed in a study of Graves' ophthalmopathy and Graves' hyperthyroidism. For this clonotype: Its specificity is unknown.

Study-wide results and limits: Blood contained most expanded thyroid clonotypes exceeding 0.001 frequency.

CDR1 is ENHRY and CDR2 is SYGVKD in the germline V gene. This CDR3 comprises 16 residues. The V end was cut by 10 bases, the J end by 2 bases, with 23 bases between. RNA transcripts were the source from which TCR beta CDR3 regions were amplified. First-round RT-PCR employed HTBI primers, with a second-round multiplex PCR after it. TCRdb itself ran the multiplex PCR reads through MiXCR, one entry per CDR3 protein. Seen here are over a million distinct CDR3 sequences, about 40% observed once, and the top ten hold around 10%. Sequencing was carried out using peripheral blood or thyroid tissue (not recorded which). The V gene is TRBV10-3, the J gene TRBJ2-5, with D maybe TRBD2 (6 bases). This sequence was found in an adult man with Graves' hyperthyroidism. CDR3 sequence (DNA): TGTGCCAGCTCACCACCCAAGGGGAGGCCACAAGAGACCCAGTACTTC. It yields the protein CASSPPKGRPQETQYF.